This T cell receptor beta chain was found in a study of blood T cell repertoires in COVID-19. The overall study: From T cells, B-cell-depleted T cells, or PBMCs came the material, which was cDNA or gDNA.

How the authors handled the data: Estimation of nucleated cell counts relied on the amplification of reference gene primers. Data came from immunoSEQ multiplex PCR; TCRdb stores just in-frame clones and leaves some out. The V and J calls and clone size are taken from that table; D and trimming were inferred from the DNA. The table includes roughly 160,000 clones, 80% to 85% detected once. CDR1 and CDR2 from the germline V gene are LGHDT and YNNKEL (reference sequence). The CDR3 sequence is 13 residues long. Trimming took off 7 bases at V and 5 bases at J, with 14 bases between the two ends. V usage is TRBV3-1 (or the pseudogene TRBV3-2) and J usage is TRBJ1-1; D is perhaps TRBD1 (6 bases). The TCR originated in a young man with active or convalescent COVID-19. Specimen: peripheral blood. This CDR3 reads CASTLGQGTEAFF. The CDR3 DNA sequence: TGTGCCAGCACCTTGGGCCAGGGGACTGAAGCTTTCTTT.